Given below is one TCR beta chain in context. These data belong to a study of T cells after posttransplantation cyclophosphamide. The germline gives CDR1 SGDLS, CDR2 YYNGEE. V was clipped by 0 bases and J by 3 bases, with 10 bases between them. The length of the CDR3 is 15 residues. Clones were sequenced by immunoSEQ multiplex PCR, and TCRdb holds only the in-frame ones, with some missing. The repertoire holds several thousand clones, with 68% as singletons. The chain links TRBV9 to TRBJ1-5, with D uncertain. The receptor was derived from a man aged 50 to 59. What was sequenced was memory CD8+ T cells sorted from blood. The CDR3 DNA reads as TGTGCCAGCAGCGTAGGGGAGGGCTCCAATCAGCCCCAGCATTTT. Amino acid sequence: CASSVGEGSNQPQHF. The full variable domain, rest sourced from reference TRBV9 and TRBJ1-5, is DSGVTQTPKHLITATGQRVTLRCSPRSGDLSVYWYQQSLDQGLQFLIQYYNGEERAKGNILERFSAQQFPDLHSELNLSSLELGDSALYFCASSVGEGSNQPQHFGDGTRLSIL.